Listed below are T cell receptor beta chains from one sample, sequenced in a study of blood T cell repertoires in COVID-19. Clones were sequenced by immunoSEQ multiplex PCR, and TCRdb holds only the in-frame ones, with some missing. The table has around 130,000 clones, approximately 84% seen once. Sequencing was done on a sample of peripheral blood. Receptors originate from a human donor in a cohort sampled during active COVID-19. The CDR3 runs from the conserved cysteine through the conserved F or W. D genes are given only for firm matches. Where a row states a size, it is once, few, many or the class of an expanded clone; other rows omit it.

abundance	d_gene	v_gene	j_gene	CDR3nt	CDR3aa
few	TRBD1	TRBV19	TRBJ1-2	TGTGCCAGTAGGAGCCTGGACCAGGGGGATGGCTACACCTTC	CASRSLDQGDGYTF
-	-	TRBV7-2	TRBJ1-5	TGTGCCAGCAGCTTACGAGAGTTCCAGCCCCAGCATTTT	CASSLREFQPQHF
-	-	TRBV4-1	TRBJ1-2	TGCGCCAGCAGCCAAGACAGGGTGTCAGCCCTCTCTCTAGCTAACTATGGCTACACCTTC	CASSQDRVSALSLANYGYTF
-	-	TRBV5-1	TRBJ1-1	TGCGCCAGCAGCTTGGTGCCCTGGGGCCAGGGGAACACTGAAGCTTTCTTT	CASSLVPWGQGNTEAFF
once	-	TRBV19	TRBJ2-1	TGTGCCAGTTCAGGGTATTCCTACAATGAGCAGTTCTTC	CASSGYSYNEQFF
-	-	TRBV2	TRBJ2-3	TGTGCCAGCAGTGCAGAGCGGCCTAGCACAGATACGCAGTATTTT	CASSAERPSTDTQYF
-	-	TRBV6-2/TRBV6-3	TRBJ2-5	TGTGCCAGCACCCCCTATGCGGGGTTGGAAGAGACCCAGTACTTC	CASTPYAGLEETQYF
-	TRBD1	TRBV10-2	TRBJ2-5	TGCGCCAGCACGGGACAGAGCCAAGAGACCCAGTACTTC	CASTGQSQETQYF
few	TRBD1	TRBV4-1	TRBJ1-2	TGCGCCAGCAGCCAAGAAATCCCGCCTACAGGGGGCTATGGCTACACCTTC	CASSQEIPPTGGYGYTF
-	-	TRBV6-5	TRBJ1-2	TGTGCCAGCAGTTTAAAAGGAGGGGTCTATGGCTACACCTTC	CASSLKGGVYGYTF
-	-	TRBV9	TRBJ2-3	TGTGCCAGCAGCCCCTTTAGCCCCCCAGATACGCAGTATTTT	CASSPFSPPDTQYF
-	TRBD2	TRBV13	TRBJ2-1	TGTGCCAGCAGCTTGGGAGGGGTAATCACCTACAATGAGCAGTTCTTC	CASSLGGVITYNEQFF
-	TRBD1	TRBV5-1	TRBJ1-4	TGCGCCAGCAGCTTGGAAGGGGGCCTTAATGAAAAACTGTTTTTT	CASSLEGGLNEKLFF
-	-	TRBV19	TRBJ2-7	TGTGCCAGTAGTATAAGGTCCGGGTCGAAGGGGGAGCAGTACTTC	CASSIRSGSKGEQYF
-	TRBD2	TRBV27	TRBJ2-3	TGTGCCAGCAGTTTATCGGGCGGGGGGGCCTCAGATACGCAGTATTTT	CASSLSGGGASDTQYF
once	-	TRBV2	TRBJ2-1	TGTGCCAGCGTCGGGGAACGAAACAATGAGCAGTTCTTC	CASVGERNNEQFF
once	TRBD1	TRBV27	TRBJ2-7	TGTGCCAGCAGTTTGACAGGGGGATACGAGCAGTACTTC	CASSLTGGYEQYF
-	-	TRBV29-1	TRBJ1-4	TGCAGCGTCCGACGGACAACAACTAATGAAAAACTGTTTTTT	CSVRRTTTNEKLFF
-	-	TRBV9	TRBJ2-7	TGTGCCAGCAGCCCATTCTCAAGGACCGGAGGGGCCGGGGAGCAGTACTTC	CASSPFSRTGGAGEQYF
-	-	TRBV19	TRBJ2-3	TGTGCCAGTAGTCTAGGACAGACTAGCACAGATACGCAGTATTTT	CASSLGQTSTDTQYF
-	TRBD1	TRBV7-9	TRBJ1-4	TGTGCCAGCAGCCCCCAGACAGGGGATAATGAAAAACTGTTTTTT	CASSPQTGDNEKLFF
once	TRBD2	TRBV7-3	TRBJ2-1	TGTGCCAGCAGCATCGTAGCGGGGGCGTACAATGAGCAGTTCTTC	CASSIVAGAYNEQFF
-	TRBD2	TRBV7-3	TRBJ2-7	TGTGCCAGCAGCATAGCGGGGGGGCCGGGAGAGCAGTACTTC	CASSIAGGPGEQYF
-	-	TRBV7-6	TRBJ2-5	TGTGCCAGCAGCAAGGCCCGGGTCGGGGGTGTGGAGACCCAGTACTTC	CASSKARVGGVETQYF
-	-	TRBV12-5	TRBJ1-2	TGTGCTAGTGGGCCCCCGGGGGAGGCTGGGGCAGGTTATGGCTACACCTTC	CASGPPGEAGAGYGYTF
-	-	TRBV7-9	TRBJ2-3	TGTGCCAGCAGCTTGTCCATGGATACGCAGTATTTT	CASSLSMDTQYF
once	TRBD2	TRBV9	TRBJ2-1	TGTGCCAGCAGCCCGGCCCAGCGGGGGGAAGCAAGATCCTACAATGAGCAGTTCTTC	CASSPAQRGEARSYNEQFF
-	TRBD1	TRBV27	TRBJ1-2	TGTGCCAGCAGTTTATCTCATCTCCCGGGACAGGGGCACTATGGCTACACCTTC	CASSLSHLPGQGHYGYTF
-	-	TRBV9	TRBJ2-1	TGTGCCAGCAGCCCGATATCCGGTGAGCAGTTCTTC	CASSPISGEQFF
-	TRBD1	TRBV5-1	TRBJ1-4	TGCGCCAGCAGCTTTACCGGGGACAGCCTAGGGGGTGAAAAACTGTTTTTT	CASSFTGDSLGGEKLFF
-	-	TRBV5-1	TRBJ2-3	TGCGCCAGCAGCTCCAGCCGGACAGCAAACACAGATACGCAGTATTTT	CASSSSRTANTDTQYF
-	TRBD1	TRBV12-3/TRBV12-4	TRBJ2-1	TGTGCCAGCAGCCCGACAGGGTATCAAGAGCAGTTCTTC	CASSPTGYQEQFF
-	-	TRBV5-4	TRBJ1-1	TGTGCCAGCAGCTTGTATCTGGGCGAGAACACTGAAGCTTTCTTT	CASSLYLGENTEAFF
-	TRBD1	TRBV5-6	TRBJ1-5	TGTGCCAGCAGCTGGGGGGGACAGGCCAATCAGCCCCAGCATTTT	CASSWGGQANQPQHF
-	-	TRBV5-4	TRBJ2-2	TGTGCCAGCAGCCCGGAGGGGAGAAGGAACACCGGGGAGCTGTTTTTT	CASSPEGRRNTGELFF
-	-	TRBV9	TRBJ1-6	TGTGCCAGCAGCGCGGGAGGGGGGGCGCCCCGAAATTCACCCCTCCACTTT	CASSAGGGAPRNSPLHF
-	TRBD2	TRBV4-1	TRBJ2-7	TGCGCCAGCAGCCAAGGTTTGGGTCTAGCGGGGGAGCACGAGCAGTACTTC	CASSQGLGLAGEHEQYF